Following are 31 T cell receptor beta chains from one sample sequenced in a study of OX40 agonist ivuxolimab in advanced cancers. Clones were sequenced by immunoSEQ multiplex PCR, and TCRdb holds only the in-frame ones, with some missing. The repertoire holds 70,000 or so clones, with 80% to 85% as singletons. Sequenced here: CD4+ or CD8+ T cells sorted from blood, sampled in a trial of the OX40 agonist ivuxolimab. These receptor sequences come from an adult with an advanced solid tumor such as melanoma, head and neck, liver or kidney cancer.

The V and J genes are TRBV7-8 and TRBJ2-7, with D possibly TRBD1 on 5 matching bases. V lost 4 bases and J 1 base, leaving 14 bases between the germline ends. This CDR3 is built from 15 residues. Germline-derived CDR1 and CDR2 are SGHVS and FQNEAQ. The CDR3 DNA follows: TGTGCCAGCAGCTCGATTCGGACAAAATCCTACGAGCAGTACTTC. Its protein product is CASSSIRTKSYEQYF.

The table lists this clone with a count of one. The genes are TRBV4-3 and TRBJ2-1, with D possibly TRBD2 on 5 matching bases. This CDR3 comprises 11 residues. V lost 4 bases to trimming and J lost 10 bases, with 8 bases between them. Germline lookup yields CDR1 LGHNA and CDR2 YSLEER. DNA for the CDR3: TGCGCCAGCAGCCTAGAGGGAGAGCAGTTCTTC. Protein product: CASSLEGEQFF.

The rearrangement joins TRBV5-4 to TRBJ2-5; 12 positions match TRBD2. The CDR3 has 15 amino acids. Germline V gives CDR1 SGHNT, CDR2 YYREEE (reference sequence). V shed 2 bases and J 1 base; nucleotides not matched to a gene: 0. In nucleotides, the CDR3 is TGTGCCAGCAGCTTACTAGCGGGGGGCCAAGAGACCCAGTACTTC. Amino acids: CASSLLAGGQETQYF.

CDR3 in amino acids: CASSATDRGYGEAFF. In nucleotides, the CDR3 is TGTGCCAGCAGTGCAACCGACAGGGGGTACGGTGAAGCTTTCTTT. The chain carries TRBV28 and TRBJ1-1; 9 nucleotides match TRBD1. This CDR3 is built from 15 residues. Germline CDR1 reads MDHEN; CDR2 reads SYDVKM. V shed 5 bases and J 7 bases; nucleotides not matched to a gene: 11. Drawing the rest from reference TRBV28 and TRBJ1-1, the complete variable domain is DVKVTQSSRYLVKRTGEKVFLECVQDMDHENMFWYRQDPGLGLRLIYFSYDVKMKEKGDIPEGYSVSREKKERFSLILESASTNQTSMYLCASSATDRGYGEAFFGQGTRLTVV.

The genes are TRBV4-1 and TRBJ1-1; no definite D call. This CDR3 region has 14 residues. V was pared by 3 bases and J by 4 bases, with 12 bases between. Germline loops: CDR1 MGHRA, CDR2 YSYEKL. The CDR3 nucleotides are TGCGCCAGCAGCCATCGGGAGACGGGCACTGAAGCTTTCTTT. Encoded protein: CASSHRETGTEAFF.

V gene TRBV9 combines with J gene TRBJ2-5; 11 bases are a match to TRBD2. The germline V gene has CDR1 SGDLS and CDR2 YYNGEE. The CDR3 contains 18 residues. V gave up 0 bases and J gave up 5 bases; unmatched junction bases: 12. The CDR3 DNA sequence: TGTGCCAGCAGCGTAGCGCCAGATAGCGGGAGGGGAGGGGAGACCCAGTACTTC. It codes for CASSVAPDSGRGGETQYF. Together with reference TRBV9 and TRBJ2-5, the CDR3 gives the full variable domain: DSGVTQTPKHLITATGQRVTLRCSPRSGDLSVYWYQQSLDQGLQFLIQYYNGEERAKGNILERFSAQQFPDLHSELNLSSLELGDSALYFCASSVAPDSGRGGETQYFGPGTRLLVL.

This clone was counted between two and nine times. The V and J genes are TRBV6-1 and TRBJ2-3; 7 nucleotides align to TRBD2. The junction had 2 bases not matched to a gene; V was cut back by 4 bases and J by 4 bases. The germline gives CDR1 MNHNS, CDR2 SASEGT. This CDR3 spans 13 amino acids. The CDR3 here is CASSGGSPDTQYF. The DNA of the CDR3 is TGTGCCAGCAGTGGCGGGAGCCCAGATACGCAGTATTTT.

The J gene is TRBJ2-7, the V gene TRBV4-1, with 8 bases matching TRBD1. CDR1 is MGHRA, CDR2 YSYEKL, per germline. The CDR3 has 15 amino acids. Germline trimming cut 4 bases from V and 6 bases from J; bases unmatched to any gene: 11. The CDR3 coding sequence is TGCGCCAGCAGCCCTCGCAACCCAGGGGGCAGCGAGCAGTACTTC. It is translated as CASSPRNPGGSEQYF.

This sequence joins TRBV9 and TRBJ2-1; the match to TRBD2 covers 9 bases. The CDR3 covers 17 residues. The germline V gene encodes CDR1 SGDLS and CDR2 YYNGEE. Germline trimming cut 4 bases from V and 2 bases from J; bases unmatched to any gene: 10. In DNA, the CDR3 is TGTGCCAGCAGCTTCTCCTTGGCGGGAGGGCCCTACAATGAGCAGTTCTTC. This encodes CASSFSLAGGPYNEQFF.

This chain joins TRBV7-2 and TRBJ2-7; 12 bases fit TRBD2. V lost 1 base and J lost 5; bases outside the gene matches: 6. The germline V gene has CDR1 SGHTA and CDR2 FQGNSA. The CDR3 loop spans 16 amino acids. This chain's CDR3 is CASSLEASGRAHEQYF. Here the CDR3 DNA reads TGTGCCAGCAGCTTAGAAGCTAGCGGGAGGGCCCACGAGCAGTACTTC. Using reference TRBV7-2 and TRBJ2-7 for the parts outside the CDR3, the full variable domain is GAGVSQSPSNKVTEKGKDVELRCDPISGHTALYWYRQSLGQGLEFLIYFQGNSAPDKSGLPSDRFSAERTGGSVSTLTIQRTQQEDSAVYLCASSLEASGRAHEQYFGPGTRLTVT.

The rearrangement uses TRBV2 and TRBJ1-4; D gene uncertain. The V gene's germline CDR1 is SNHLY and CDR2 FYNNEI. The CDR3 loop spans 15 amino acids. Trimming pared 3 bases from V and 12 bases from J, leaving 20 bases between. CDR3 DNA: TGTGCCAGCAGTGATGATCAAGGGAGCTATGATCAACTGTTTTTT. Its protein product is CASSDDQGSYDQLFF.

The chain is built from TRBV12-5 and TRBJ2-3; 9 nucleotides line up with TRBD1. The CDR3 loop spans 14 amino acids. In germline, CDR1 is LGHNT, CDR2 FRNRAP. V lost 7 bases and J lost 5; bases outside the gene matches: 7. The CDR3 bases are TGTGCTAGTGCTACTACAGGGGGCGGAGATACGCAGTATTTT. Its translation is CASATTGGGDTQYF. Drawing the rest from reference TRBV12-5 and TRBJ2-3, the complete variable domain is DARVTQTPRHKVTEMGQEVTMRCQPILGHNTVFWYRQTMMQGLELLAYFRNRAPLDDSGMPKDRFSAEMPDATLATLKIQPSEPRDSAVYFCASATTGGGDTQYFGPGTRLTVL.

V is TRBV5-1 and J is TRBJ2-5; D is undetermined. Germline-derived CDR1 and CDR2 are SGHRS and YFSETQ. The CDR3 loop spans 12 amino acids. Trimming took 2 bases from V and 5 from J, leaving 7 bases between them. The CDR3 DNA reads TGCGCCAGCAGCTTTAACGGGGAGACCCAGTACTTC. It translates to CASSFNGETQYF.

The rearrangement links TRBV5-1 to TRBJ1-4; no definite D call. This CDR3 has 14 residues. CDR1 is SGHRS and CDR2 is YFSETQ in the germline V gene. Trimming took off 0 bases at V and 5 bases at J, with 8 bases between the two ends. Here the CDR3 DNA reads TGCGCCAGCAGCTTGGGGGCAGAGAATGAAAAACTGTTTTTT. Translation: CASSLGAENEKLFF.

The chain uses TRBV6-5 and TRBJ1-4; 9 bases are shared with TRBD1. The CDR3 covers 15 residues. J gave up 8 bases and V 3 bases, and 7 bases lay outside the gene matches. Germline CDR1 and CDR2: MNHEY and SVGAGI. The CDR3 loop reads CASSYGDRGKEKLFF. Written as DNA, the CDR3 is TGTGCCAGCAGTTATGGAGACAGGGGGAAGGAAAAACTGTTTTTT.

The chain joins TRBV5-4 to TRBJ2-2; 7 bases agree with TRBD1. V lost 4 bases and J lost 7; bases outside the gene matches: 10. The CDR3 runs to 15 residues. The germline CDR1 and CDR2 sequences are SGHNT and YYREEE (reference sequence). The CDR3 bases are TGTGCCAGCAGCCCGAAGCAGGGGGATCACGGGGAGCTGTTTTTT. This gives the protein CASSPKQGDHGELFF.

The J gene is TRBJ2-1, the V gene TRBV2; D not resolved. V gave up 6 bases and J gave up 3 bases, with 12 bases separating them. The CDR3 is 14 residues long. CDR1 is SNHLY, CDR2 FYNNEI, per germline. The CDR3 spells CASSDGIVYNEQFF. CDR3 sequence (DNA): TGTGCCAGCAGCGACGGAATAGTCTACAATGAGCAGTTCTTC.

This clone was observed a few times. CDR3 sequence: CASSGGTGGADEQYF. CDR3 coding DNA: TGTGCCAGCTCAGGTGGGACAGGGGGCGCGGACGAGCAGTACTTC. The chain links TRBV18 to TRBJ2-7; 12 bases line up with TRBD1. The germline V gene has CDR1 KGHSH and CDR2 LQKENI. V dropped 5 bases and J dropped 5; count of bases not matched to a gene: 7. The CDR3 consists of 15 residues.

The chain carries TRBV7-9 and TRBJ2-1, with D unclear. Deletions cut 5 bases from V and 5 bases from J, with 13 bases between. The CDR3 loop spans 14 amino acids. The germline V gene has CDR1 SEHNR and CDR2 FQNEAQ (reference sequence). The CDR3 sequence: CASSPLGSHNEQFF. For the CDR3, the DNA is TGTGCCAGCAGCCCTCTAGGGTCCCACAATGAGCAGTTCTTC.

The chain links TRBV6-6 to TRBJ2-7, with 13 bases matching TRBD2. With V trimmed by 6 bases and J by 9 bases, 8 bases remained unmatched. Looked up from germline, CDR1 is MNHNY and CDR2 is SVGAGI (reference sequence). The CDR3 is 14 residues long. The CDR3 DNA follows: TGTGCCAGCAGCGGACTAGCGGGAGTAGGATGGCAGTACTTC. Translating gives CASSGLAGVGWQYF.

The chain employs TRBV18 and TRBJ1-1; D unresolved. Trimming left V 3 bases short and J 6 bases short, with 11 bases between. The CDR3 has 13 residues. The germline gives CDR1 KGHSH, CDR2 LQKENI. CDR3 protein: CASSPQLEAEAFF. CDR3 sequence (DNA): TGTGCCAGCTCACCGCAACTAGAAGCTGAAGCTTTCTTT.

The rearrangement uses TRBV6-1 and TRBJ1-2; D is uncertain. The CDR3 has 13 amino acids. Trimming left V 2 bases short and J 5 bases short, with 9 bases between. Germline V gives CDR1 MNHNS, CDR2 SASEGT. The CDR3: CASSEFVGYGYTF. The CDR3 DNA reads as TGTGCCAGCAGTGAATTTGTAGGGTATGGCTACACCTTC.

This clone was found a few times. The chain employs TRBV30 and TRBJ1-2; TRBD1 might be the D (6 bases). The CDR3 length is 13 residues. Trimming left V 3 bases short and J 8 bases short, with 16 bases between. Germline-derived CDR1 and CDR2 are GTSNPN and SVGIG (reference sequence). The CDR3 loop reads CAWRKGVPGGYTF. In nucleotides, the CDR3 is TGTGCCTGGAGAAAGGGGGTGCCGGGAGGCTACACCTTC.

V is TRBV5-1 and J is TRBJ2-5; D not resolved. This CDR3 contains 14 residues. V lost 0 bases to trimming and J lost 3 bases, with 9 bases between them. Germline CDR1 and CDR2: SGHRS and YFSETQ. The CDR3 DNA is TGCGCCAGCAGCTTGGGGGCCAGTGAAGAGACCCAGTACTTC. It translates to CASSLGASEETQYF.

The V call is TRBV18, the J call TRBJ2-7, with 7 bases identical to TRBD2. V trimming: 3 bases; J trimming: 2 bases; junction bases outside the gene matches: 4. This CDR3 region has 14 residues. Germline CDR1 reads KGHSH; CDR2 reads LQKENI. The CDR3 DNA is TGTGCCAGCTCACCCAGCCGGGGGGCCTACGAGCAGTACTTC. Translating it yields CASSPSRGAYEQYF.

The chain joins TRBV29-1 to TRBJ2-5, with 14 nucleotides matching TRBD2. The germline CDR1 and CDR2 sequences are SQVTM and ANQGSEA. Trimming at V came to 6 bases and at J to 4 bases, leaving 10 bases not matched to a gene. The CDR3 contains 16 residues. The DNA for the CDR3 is TGCAGCGTCCCCGGGACTAGCGGGGGCCGCGTAGAGACCCAGTACTTC. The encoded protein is CSVPGTSGGRVETQYF.

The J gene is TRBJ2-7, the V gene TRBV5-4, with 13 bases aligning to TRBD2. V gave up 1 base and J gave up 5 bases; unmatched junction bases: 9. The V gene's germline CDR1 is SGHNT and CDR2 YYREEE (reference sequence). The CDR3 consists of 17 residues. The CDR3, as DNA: TGTGCCAGCAGCTTGAGCCCGACCGGGACTAGCGGGGACGAGCAGTACTTC. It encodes CASSLSPTGTSGDEQYF.

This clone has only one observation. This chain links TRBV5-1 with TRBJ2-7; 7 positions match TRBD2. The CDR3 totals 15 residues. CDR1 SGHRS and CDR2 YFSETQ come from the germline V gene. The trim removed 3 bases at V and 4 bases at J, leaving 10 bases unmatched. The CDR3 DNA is TGCGCCAGCAGCTCCCAGCCGGGGGGAGAATACGAGCAGTACTTC. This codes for CASSSQPGGEYEQYF. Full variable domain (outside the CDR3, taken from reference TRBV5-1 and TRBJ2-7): KAGVTQTPRYLIKTRGQQVTLSCSPISGHRSVSWYQQTPGQGLQFLFEYFSETQRNKGNFPGRFSGRQFSNSRSEMNVSTLELGDSALYLCASSSQPGGEYEQYFGPGTRLTVT.

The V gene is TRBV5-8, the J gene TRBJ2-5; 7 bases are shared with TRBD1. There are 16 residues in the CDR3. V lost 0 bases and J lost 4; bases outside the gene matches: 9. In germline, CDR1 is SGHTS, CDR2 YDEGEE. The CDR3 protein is CASSLDRGVRGETQYF. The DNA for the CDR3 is TGTGCCAGCAGCTTGGACAGGGGCGTTCGGGGAGAGACCCAGTACTTC.

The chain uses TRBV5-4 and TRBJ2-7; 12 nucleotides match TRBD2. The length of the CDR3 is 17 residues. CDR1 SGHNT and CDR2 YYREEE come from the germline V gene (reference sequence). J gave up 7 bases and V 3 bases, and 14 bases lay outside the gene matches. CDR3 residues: CASSWGGASGRAWEQYF. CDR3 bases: TGTGCCAGCAGCTGGGGAGGGGCTAGCGGGAGGGCCTGGGAGCAGTACTTC.

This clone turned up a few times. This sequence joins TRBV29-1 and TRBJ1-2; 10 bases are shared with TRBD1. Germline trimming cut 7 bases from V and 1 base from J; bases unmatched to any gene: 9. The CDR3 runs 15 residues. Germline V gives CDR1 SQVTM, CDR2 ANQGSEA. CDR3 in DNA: TGCAGCGCTACGACAGGGGGCGTGGGTAACTATGGCTACACCTTC. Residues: CSATTGGVGNYGYTF.